This TCR beta chain was found in a study of blood T cell repertoires in COVID-19. The wider study: COVID-19 samples, acute and convalescent, were from the United States, Italy and Spain.

CDR1 MGHDK and CDR2 SYGVNS come from the germline V gene. Trimming cost V 8 bases and J 11 bases, with 13 bases left between them. CDR3 length: 11 residues. The assay was immunoSEQ multiplex PCR, and TCRdb's table has in-frame clones only and misses some. Counted here are approximately 350,000 clones, 65% to 90% occurring once; the ten biggest clones make up under 8.5%. Source material: peripheral blood. The clonotype originates from a woman in her sixties or seventies with COVID-19, enrolled during active disease. V gene TRBV25-1 combines with J gene TRBJ2-1; weak D call: TRBD2 (6 bases). The CDR3 protein is CASGPSVQQFF. The CDR3 nucleotides read TGTGCCAGCGGACCTAGCGTGCAGCAGTTCTTC.